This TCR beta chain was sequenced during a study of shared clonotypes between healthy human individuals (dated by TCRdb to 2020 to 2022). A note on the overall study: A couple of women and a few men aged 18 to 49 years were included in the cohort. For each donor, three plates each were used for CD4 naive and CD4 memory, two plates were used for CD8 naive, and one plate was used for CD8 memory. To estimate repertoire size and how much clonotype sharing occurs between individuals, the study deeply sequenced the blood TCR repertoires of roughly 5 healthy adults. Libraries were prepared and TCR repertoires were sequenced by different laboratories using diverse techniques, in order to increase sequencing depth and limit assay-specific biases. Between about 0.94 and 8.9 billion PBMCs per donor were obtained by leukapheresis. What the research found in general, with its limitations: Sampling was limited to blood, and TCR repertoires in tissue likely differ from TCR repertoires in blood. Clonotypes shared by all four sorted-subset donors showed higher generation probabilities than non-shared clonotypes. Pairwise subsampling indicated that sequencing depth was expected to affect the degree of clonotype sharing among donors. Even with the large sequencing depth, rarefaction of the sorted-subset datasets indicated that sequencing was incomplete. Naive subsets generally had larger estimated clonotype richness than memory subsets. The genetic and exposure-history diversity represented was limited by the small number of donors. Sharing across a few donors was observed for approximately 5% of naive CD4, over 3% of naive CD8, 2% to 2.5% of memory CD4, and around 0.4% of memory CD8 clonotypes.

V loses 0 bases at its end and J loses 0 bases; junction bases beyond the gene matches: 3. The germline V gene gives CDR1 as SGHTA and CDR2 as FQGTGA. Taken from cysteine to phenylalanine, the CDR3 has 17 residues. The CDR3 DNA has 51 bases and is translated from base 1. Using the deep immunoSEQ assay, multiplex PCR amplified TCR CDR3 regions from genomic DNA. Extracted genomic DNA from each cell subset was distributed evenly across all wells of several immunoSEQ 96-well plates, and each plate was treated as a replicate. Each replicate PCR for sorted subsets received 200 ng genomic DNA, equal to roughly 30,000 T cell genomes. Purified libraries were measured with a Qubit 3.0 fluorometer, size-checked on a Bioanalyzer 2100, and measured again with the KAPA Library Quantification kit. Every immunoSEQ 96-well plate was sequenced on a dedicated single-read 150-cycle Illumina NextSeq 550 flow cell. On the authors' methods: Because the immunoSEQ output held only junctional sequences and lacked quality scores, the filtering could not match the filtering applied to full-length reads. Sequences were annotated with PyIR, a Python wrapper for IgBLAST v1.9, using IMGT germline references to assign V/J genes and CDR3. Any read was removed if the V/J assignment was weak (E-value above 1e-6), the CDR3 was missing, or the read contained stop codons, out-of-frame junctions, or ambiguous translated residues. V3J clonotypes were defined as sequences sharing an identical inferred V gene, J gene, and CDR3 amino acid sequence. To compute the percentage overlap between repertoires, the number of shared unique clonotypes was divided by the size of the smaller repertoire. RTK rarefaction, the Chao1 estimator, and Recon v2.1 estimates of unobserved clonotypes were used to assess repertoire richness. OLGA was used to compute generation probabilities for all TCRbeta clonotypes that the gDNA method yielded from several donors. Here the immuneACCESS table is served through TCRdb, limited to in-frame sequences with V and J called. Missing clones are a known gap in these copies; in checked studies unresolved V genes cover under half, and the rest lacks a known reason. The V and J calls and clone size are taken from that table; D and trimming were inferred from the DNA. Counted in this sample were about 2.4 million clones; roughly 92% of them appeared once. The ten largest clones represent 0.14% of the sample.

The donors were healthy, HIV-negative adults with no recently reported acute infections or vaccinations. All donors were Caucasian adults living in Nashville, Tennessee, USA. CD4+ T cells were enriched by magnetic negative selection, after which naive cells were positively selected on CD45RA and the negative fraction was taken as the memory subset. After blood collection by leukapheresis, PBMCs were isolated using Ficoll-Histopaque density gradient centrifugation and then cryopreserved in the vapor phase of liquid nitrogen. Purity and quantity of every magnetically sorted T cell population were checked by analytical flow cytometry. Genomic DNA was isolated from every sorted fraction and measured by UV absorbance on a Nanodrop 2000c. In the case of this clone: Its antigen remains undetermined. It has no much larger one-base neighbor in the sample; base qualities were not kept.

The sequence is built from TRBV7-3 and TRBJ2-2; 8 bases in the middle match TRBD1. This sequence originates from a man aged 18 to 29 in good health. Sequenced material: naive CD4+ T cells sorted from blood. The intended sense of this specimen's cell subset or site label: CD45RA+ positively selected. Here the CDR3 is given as CASSLTQGAPNTGELFF. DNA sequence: TGTGCCAGCAGCTTAACGCAGGGGGCCCCGAACACCGGGGAGCTGTTTTTT.